This T cell receptor (beta chain) came from a study of graft-versus-host responses after intestinal transplantation. Study outcomes and limitations: Analysis identified GvH clones in recipient marrow, with some appearing first in ileum or blood.

Using immunoSEQ multiplex PCR, the repertoire was profiled, and TCRdb retains in-frame clones only, with some absent. Found here are 95,000 to 110,000 clones, about 90% of them singletons; the top ten hold 0.7% to 0.9%. Concerning this clone: Its antigen is not identified.

V lost 0 bases, J lost 11 bases, and 16 bases lay in between. The CDR3 contains 15 residues. Germline-derived CDR1 and CDR2 are MGHRA and YSYEKL. Specimen: unstimulated CD4+ T cells sorted from spleen or lymph node cells, collected before intestinal transplant. The rearrangement joins TRBV4-1 to TRBJ1-4, with D perhaps TRBD1 (6 bases). The source of this sequence is a human donor who received an intestinal transplant. The CDR3 DNA is TGCGCCAGCAGCCAAGATACAACAGGGCTATGGAAACTGTTTTTT. It translates to CASSQDTTGLWKLFF.